This T cell receptor (beta chain) emerged from a study of T cells expressing NK-cell markers. Findings of the study overall: The study did not resolve the HCMV specificity of expanded NKG2C+ T cell clones. The leading position in the CD3+CD56-NKG2C+ fraction of several donors also went to these clonotypes. Six of the donors carried dominant NKG2C+ clonotypes that took up roughly 1.0-8% of their CD8+ T cells.

The CDR3 has 14 amino acids. Germline V gives CDR1 SGHNT, CDR2 YYREEE (reference sequence). Turning to this clonotype: The antigen is undetermined.

5'RACE template switching built TCR beta cDNA with unique molecular identifiers. For each CDR3 protein, TCRdb gives one entry from its re-call of the 5' RACE reads, without DNA. The sample has 400,000 to 450,000 distinct CDR3 sequences. Sequencing was carried out using blood T cells: a sorted CD56 or NKG2C T cell subset, CD4+ or CD8+ T cells, or bulk PBMC T cells (not recorded which). The chain has TRBV5-4 and TRBJ2-2; TCRdb returns TRBD2, unconfirmable since there is no DNA. The sequence was obtained from a woman aged 18-70 years in good health. This CDR3 is CASSPADWTGELFF.